The clone carrying this TCR beta chain was seen a few times. Its antigen is unidentified. CDR1 and CDR2 (germline): LNHDA, SQIVND (reference sequence). This CDR3 has 15 amino acids. Between the trimmed V and J ends, which lost 6 bases and 0 bases, there was a span of 12 bases. These data come from a study of PD-1 blockade in mismatch repair-deficient tumors. Study-wide results and caveats: Tumor-resident clones, often undetectable pretreatment in blood, expanded then contracted after pembrolizumab.

Method: immunoSEQ multiplex PCR; TCRdb's copy keeps in-frame clones and lacks some. Of 70,000 to 90,000 clones listed, approximately 78% are singletons. Sequenced material: peripheral blood, taken 44 weeks after starting pembrolizumab. The J gene is TRBJ2-1, the V gene TRBV19; D is perhaps TRBD1 or TRBD2 (5 bases each). This TCR was sampled from an adult with mismatch repair-deficient cancer. CDR3 DNA sequence: TGTGCCAGTAGCCCTTCAGGGAGCTCCTACAATGAGCAGTTCTTC. Translated: CASSPSGSSYNEQFF.